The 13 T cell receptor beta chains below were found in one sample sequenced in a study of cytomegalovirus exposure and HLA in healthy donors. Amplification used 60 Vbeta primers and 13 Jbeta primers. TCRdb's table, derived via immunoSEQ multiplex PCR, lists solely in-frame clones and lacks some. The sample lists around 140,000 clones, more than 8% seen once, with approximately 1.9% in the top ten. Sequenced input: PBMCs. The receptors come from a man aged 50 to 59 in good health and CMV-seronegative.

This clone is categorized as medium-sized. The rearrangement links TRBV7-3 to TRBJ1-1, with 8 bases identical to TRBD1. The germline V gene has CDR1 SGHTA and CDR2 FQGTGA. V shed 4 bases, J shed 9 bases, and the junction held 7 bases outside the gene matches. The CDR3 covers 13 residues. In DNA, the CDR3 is TGTGCCAGCAGCTCAGACCCAGGGGGCCAAGCTTTCTTT. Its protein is CASSSDPGGQAFF.

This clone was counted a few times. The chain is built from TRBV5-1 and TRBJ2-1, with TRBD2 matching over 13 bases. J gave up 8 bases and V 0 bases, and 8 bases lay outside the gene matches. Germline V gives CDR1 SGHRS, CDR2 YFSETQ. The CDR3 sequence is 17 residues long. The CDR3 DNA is TGCGCCAGCAGCTTGGGGATACTAGCGGGAGGGGAGGATGAGCAGTTCTTC. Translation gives CASSLGILAGGEDEQFF.

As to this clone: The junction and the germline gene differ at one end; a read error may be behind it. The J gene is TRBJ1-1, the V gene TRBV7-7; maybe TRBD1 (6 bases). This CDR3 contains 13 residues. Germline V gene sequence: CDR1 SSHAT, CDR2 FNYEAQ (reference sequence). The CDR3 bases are TGTGCTAGCAGCCAAAACAGGGAAACTGAAGCTTTCTTT. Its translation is CASSQNRETEAFF. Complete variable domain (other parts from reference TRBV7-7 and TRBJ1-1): GAGVSQSPRYKVTKRGQDVTLRCDPISSHATLYWYQQALGQGPEFLTYFNYEAQPDKSGLPSDRFSAERPEGSISTLTIQRTEQRDSAMYRCASSQNRETEAFFGQGTRLTVV.

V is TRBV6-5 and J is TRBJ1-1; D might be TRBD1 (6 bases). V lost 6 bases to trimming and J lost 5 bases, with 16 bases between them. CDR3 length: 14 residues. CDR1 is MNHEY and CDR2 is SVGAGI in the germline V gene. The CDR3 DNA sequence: TGTGCCAGCAGCGTAACAGGGCCAAGGACTGAAGCTTTCTTT. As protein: CASSVTGPRTEAFF.

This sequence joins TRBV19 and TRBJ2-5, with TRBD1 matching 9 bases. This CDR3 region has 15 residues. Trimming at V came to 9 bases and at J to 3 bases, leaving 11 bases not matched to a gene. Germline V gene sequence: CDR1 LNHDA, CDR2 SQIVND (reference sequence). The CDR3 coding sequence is TGTGCCAGCCGAGCATATGGGACAGGGAAAGAGACCCAGTACTTC. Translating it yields CASRAYGTGKETQYF.

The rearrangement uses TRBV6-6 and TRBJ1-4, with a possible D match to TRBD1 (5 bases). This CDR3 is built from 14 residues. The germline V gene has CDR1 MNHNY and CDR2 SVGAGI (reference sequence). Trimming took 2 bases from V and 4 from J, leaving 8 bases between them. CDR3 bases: TGTGCCAGCAGTTACGGAGACAGTAATGAAAAACTGTTTTTT. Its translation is CASSYGDSNEKLFF.

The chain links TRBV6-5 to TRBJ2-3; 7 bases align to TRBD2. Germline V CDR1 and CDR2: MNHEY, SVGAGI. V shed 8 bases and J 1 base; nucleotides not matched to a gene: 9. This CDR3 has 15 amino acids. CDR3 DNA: TGTGCCAGCGGAAGGGGAACTAGCGGCACAGATACGCAGTATTTT. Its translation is CASGRGTSGTDTQYF.

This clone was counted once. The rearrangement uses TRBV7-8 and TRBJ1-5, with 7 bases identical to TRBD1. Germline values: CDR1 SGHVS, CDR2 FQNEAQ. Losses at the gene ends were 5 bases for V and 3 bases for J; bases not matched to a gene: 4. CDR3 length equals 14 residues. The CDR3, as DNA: TGTGCCAGCAGCCAACAGGGGCACAATCAGCCCCAGCATTTT. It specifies CASSQQGHNQPQHF.

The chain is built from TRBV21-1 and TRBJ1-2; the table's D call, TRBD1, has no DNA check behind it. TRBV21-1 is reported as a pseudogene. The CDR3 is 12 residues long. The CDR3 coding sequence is TGTGCCAGCAGGACAGGGAACTATGGCTACACCTTC. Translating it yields CASRTGNYGYTF.

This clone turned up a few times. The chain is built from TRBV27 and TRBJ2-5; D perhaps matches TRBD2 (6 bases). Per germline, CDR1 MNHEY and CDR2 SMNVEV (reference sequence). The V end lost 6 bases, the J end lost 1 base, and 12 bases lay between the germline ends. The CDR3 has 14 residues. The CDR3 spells CASSLGLPQETQYF. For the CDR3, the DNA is TGTGCCAGCAGCCTGGGACTCCCCCAAGAGACCCAGTACTTC.

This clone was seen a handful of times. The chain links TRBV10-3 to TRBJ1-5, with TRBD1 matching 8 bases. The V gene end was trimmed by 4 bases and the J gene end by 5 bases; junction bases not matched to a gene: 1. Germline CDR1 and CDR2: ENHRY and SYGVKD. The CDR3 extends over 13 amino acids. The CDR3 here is CAISGGQDQPQHF. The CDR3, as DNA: TGTGCCATCAGTGGGGGACAGGATCAGCCCCAGCATTTT.

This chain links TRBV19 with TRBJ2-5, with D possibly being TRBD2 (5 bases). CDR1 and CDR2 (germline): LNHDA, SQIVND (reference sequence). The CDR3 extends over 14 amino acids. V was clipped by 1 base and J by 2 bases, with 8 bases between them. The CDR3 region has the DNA TGTGCCAGTAGTATAGTTCGGGGTCAAGAGACCCAGTACTTC. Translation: CASSIVRGQETQYF.

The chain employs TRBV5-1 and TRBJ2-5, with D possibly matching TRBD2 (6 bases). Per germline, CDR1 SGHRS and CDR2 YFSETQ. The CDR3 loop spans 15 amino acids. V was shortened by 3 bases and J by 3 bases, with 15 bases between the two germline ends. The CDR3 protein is CASSSVGLREETQYF. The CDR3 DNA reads TGCGCCAGCAGCTCCGTCGGACTACGAGAAGAGACCCAGTACTTC.